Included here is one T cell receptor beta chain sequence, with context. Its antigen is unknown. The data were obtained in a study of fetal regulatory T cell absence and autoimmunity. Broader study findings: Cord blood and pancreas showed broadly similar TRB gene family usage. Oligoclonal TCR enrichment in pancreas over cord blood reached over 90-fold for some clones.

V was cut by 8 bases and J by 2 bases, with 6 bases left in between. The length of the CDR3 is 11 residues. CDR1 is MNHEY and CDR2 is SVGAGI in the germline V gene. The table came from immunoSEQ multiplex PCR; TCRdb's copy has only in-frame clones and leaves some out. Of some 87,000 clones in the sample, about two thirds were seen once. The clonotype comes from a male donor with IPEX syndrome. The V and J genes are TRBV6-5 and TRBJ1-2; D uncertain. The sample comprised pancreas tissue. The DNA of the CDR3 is TGTGCCAGCGCGCCAAACTATGGCTACACCTTC. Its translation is CASAPNYGYTF.